This TCR beta chain was documented in a study of cytomegalovirus exposure and HLA in healthy donors. General study findings and limits: Rare TCR sequences predominated, though certain public TCRs were found in many donors. Solely CMV serostatus was available to characterize immune exposure.

Unrecorded immune exposures were likely, despite nominal health at sampling. The study ran its PCR with 60 Vbeta and 13 Jbeta primers. Assay used: immunoSEQ multiplex PCR; TCRdb lists only in-frame clones, some missing. The sample has 100,000 to 150,000 clones; around 77% are singletons. The sample holds one count of this clone. Its target is unknown. The CDR3 consists of 13 residues. Between the trimmed V and J ends, which lost 3 bases and 1 base, there was a span of 6 bases. Per germline, CDR1 LNHNV and CDR2 YYDKDF (reference sequence). V usage is TRBV15 and J usage is TRBJ1-2; D is possibly TRBD1 (5 bases). This sequence originates from a woman between 55 and 75 years old in good health and CMV-seronegative. The specimen was PBMCs. The CDR3 DNA follows: TGTGCCACCAGCAGGCAGGGTAACTATGGCTACACCTTC. Residues: CATSRQGNYGYTF.